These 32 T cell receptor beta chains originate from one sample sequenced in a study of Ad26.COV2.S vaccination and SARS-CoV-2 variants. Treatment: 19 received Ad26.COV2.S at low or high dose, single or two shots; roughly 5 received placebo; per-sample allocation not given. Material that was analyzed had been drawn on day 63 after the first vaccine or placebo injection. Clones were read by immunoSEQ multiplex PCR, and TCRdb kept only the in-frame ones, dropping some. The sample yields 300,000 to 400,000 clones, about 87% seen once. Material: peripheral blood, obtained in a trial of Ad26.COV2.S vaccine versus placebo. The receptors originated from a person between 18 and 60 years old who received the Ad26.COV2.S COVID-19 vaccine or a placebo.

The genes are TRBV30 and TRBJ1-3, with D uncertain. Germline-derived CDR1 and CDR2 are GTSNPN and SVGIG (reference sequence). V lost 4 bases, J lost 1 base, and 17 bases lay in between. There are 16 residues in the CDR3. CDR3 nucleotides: TGTGCCTGGACCGTACGGGTTTTCTCATCTGGAAACACCATATATTTT. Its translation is CAWTVRVFSSGNTIYF. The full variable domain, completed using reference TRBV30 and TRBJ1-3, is SQTIHQWPATLVQPVGSPLSLECTVEGTSNPNLYWYRQAAGRGLQLLFYSVGIGQISSEVPQNLSASRPQDRQFILSSKKLLLSDSGFYLCAWTVRVFSSGNTIYFGEGSWLTVV.

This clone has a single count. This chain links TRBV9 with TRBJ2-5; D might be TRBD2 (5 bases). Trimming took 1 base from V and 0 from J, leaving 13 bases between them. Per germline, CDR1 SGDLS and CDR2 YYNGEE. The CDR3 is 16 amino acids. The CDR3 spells CASSVTLEAYQETQYF. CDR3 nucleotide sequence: TGTGCCAGCAGCGTAACCTTGGAGGCGTACCAAGAGACCCAGTACTTC.

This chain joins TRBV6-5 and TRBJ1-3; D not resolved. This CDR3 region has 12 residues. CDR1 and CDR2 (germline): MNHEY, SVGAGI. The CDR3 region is CGSSGSGNTIYF. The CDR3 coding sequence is TGTGGGAGTTCCGGGTCTGGAAACACCATATATTTT.

CDR3 in DNA: TGCAGTGCTATTGAGGGACCTCCCGAGCAGTACTTC. Protein product: CSAIEGPPEQYF. The genes are TRBV20-1 and TRBJ2-7; TRBD1 or TRBD2 may be the D gene (5 bases each). The CDR3 consists of 12 residues. The ends were cut back, 4 bases at V and 6 bases at J, with 13 bases in the middle. The germline CDR1 and CDR2 sequences are DFQATT and SNEGSKA (reference sequence).

The CDR3 here is CASSARAVNTGELFF. DNA for the CDR3: TGTGCCAGCAGCGCCCGAGCGGTGAACACCGGGGAGCTGTTTTTT. The chain carries TRBV7-7 and TRBJ2-2; D might be TRBD2 (5 bases). The germline V gene has CDR1 SSHAT and CDR2 FNYEAQ (reference sequence). V lost 5 bases, J lost 1 base, and 11 bases lay in between. The CDR3 consists of 15 residues. Full variable domain (outside the CDR3, taken from reference TRBV7-7 and TRBJ2-2): GAGVSQSPRYKVTKRGQDVTLRCDPISSHATLYWYQQALGQGPEFLTYFNYEAQPDKSGLPSDRFSAERPEGSISTLTIQRTEQRDSAMYRCASSARAVNTGELFFGEGSRLTVL.

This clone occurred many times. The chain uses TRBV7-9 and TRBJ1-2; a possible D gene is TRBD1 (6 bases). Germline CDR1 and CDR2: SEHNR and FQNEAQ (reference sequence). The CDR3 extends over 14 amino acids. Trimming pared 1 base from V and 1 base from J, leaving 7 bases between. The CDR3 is CASSLVGGNYGYTF. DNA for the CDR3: TGTGCCAGCAGCTTAGTAGGGGGTAACTATGGCTACACCTTC. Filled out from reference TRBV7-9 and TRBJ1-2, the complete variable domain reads DTGVSQNPRHKITKRGQNVTFRCDPISEHNRLYWYRQTLGQGPEFLTYFQNEAQLEKSRLLSDRFSAERPKGSFSTLEIQRTEQGDSAMYLCASSLVGGNYGYTFGSGTRLTVV.

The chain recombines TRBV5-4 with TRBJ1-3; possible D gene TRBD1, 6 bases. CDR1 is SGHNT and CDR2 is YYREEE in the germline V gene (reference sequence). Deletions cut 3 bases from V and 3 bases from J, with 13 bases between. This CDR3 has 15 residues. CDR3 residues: CASSSSRGLGNTIYF. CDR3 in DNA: TGTGCCAGCAGCTCCAGCCGGGGGCTTGGAAACACCATATATTTT.

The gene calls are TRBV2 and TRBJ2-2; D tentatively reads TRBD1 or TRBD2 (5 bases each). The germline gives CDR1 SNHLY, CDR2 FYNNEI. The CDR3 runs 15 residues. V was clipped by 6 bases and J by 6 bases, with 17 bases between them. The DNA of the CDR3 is TGTGCCAGCAGGGGACGGGGAGAGTTGGCCGGGGAGCTGTTTTTT. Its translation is CASRGRGELAGELFF. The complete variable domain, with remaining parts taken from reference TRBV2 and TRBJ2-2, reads EPEVTQTPSHQVTQMGQEVILRCVPISNHLYFYWYRQILGQKVEFLVSFYNNEISEKSEIFDDQFSVERPDGSNFTLKIRSTKLEDSAMYFCASRGRGELAGELFFGEGSRLTVL.

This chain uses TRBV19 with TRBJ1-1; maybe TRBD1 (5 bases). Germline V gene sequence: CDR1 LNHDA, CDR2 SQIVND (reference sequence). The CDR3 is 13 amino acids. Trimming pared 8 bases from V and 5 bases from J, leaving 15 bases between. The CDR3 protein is CASRDGVITEAFF. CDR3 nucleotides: TGTGCCAGTCGGGACGGCGTAATTACTGAAGCTTTCTTT. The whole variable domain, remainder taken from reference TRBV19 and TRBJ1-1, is DGGITQSPKYLFRKEGQNVTLSCEQNLNHDAMYWYRQDPGQGLRLIYYSQIVNDFQKGDIAEGYSVSREKKESFPLTVTSAQKNPTAFYLCASRDGVITEAFFGQGTRLTVV.

CDR3 DNA: TGTGCCAGCAGCCCGGCCGGAAACACCATATATTTT. It specifies CASSPAGNTIYF. The genes are TRBV7-2 and TRBJ1-3, with D uncertain. This CDR3 has 12 residues. V was clipped by 5 bases and J by 4 bases, with 6 bases between them. The germline gives CDR1 SGHTA, CDR2 FQGNSA.

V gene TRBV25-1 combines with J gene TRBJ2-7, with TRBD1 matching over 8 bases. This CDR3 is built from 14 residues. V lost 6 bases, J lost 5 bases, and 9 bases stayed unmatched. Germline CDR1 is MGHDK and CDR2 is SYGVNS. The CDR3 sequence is CASSLTQGANEQYF. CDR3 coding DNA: TGTGCCAGCAGCTTAACCCAGGGGGCCAACGAGCAGTACTTC.

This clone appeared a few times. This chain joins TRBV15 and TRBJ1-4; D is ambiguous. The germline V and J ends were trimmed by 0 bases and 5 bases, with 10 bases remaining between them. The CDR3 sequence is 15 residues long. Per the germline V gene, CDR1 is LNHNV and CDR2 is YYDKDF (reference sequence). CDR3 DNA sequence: TGTGCCACCAGCAGAGATGCAATCCAGAATGAAAAACTGTTTTTT. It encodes CATSRDAIQNEKLFF.

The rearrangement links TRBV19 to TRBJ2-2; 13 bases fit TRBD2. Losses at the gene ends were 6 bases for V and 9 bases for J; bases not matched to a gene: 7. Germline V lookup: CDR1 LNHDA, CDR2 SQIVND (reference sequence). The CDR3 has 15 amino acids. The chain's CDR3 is CASREPGLAGRELFF. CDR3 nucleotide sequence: TGTGCCAGTAGAGAGCCGGGACTAGCGGGAAGGGAGCTGTTTTTT.

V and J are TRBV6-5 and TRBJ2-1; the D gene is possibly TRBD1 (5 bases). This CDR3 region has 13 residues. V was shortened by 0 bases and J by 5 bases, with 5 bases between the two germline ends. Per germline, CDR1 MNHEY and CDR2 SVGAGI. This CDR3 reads CASSYSGDNEQFF. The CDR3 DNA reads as TGTGCCAGCAGTTACTCAGGGGACAATGAGCAGTTCTTC.

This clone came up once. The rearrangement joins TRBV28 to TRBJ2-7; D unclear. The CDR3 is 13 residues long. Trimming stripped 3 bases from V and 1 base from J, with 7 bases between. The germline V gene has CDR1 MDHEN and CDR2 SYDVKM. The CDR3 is CASSFPRSYEQYF. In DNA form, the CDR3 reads TGTGCCAGCAGTTTTCCCAGATCCTACGAGCAGTACTTC.

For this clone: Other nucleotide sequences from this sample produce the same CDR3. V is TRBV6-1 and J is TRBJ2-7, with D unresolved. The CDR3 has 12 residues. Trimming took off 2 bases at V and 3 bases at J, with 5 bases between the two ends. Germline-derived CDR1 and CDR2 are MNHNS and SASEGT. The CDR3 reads CASSEPGYEQYF. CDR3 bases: TGTGCCAGCAGTGAACCCGGCTACGAGCAGTACTTC.

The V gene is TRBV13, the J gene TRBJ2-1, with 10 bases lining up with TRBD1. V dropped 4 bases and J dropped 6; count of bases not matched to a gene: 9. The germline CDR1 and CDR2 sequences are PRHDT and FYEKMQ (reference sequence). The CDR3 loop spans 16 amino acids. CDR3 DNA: TGTGCCAGCAGCTACCCCGGGACAGGGGTGGGCAATGAGCAGTTCTTC. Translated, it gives CASSYPGTGVGNEQFF.

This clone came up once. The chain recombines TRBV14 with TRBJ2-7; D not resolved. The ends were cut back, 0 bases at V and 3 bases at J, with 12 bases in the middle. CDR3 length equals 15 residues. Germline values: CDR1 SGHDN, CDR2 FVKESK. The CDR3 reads CASSQEARIGYEQYF. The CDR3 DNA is TGTGCCAGCAGCCAAGAGGCCAGAATAGGCTACGAGCAGTACTTC.

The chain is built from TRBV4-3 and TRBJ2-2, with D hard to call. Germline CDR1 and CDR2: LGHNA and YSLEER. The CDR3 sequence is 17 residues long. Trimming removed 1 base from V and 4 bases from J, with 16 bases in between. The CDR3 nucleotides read TGCGCCAGCAGCCAAGGTATGAGAGACTCCATCACCGGGGAGCTGTTTTTT. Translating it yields CASSQGMRDSITGELFF.

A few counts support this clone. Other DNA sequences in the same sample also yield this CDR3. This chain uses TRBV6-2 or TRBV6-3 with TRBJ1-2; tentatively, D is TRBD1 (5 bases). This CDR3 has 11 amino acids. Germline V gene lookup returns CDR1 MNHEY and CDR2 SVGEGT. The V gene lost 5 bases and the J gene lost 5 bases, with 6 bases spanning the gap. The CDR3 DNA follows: TGTGCCAGCAGTGACAGTTATGGCTACACCTTC. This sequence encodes CASSDSYGYTF.

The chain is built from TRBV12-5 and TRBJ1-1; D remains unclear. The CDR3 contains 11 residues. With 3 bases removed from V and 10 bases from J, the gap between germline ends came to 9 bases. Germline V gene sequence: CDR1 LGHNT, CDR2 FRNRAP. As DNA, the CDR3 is TGTGCTAGTGGTTTCGGGGAGGTAGCTTTCTTT. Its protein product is CASGFGEVAFF.

This CDR3 is CAISETERYEQYF. DNA of the CDR3: TGTGCCATCAGTGAGACAGAAAGGTACGAGCAGTACTTC. This chain connects TRBV10-3 to TRBJ2-7; D is undetermined. The germline V gene encodes CDR1 ENHRY and CDR2 SYGVKD. The V end lost 2 bases, the J end lost 4 bases, and 9 bases lay between the germline ends. The CDR3 is made up of 13 amino acids.

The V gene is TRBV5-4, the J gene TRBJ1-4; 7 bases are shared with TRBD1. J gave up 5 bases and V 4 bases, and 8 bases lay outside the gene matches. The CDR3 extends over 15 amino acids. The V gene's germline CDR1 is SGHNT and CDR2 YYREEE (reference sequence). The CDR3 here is CASSPRQGRNEKLFF. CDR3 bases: TGTGCCAGCAGCCCCCGACAGGGTCGGAATGAAAAACTGTTTTTT.

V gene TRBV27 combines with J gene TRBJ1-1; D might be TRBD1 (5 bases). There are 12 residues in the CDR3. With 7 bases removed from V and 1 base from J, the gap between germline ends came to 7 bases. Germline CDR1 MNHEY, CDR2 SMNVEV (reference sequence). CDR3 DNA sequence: TGTGCCAGCAAAAGGGGGAACACTGAAGCTTTCTTT. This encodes CASKRGNTEAFF.

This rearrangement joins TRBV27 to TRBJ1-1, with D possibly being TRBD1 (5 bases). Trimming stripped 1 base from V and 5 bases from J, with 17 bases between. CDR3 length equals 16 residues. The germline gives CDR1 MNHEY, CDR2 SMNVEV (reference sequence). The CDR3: CASSLLGSWGVTEAFF. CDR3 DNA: TGTGCCAGCAGTTTATTAGGGTCTTGGGGGGTTACTGAAGCTTTCTTT.

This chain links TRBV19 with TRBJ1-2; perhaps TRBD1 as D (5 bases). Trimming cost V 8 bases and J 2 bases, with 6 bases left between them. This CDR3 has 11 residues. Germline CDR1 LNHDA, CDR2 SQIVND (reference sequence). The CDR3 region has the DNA TGTGCCAGTGGGGCCAACTATGGCTACACCTTC. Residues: CASGANYGYTF.

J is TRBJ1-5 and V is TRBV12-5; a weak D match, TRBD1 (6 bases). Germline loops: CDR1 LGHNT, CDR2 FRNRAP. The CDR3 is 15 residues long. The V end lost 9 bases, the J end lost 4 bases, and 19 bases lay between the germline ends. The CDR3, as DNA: TGTGCTAGCGGAACGGACAGCGGGTGGAATCAGCCCCAGCATTTT. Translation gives CASGTDSGWNQPQHF.

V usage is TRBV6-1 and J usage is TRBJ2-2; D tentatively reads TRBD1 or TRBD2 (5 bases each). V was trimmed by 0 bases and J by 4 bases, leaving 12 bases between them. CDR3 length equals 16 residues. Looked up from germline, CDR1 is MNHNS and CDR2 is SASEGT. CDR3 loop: CASSEARVGTTGELFF. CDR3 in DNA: TGTGCCAGCAGTGAAGCGCGGGTGGGGACCACCGGGGAGCTGTTTTTT.

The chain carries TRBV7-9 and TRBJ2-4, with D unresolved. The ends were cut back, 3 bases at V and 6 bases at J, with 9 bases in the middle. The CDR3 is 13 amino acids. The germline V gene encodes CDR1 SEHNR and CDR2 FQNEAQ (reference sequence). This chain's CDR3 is CASSFSGRNIQYF. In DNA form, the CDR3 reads TGTGCCAGCAGCTTTTCTGGAAGAAACATTCAGTACTTC.

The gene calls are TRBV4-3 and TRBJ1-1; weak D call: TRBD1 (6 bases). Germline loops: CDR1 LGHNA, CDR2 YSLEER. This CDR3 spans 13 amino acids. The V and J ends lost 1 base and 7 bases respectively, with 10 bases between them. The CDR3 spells CASSQAGGLEAFF. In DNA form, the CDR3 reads TGCGCCAGCAGCCAAGCGGGGGGGCTTGAAGCTTTCTTT.

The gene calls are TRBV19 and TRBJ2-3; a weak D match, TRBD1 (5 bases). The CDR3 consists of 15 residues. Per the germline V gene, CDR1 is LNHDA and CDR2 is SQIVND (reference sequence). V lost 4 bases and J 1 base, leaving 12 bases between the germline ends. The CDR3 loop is CASSTGARGTDTQYF. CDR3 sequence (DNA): TGTGCCAGTAGTACTGGGGCTAGGGGCACAGATACGCAGTATTTT.

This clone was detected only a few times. In DNA, the CDR3 is TGTGCCAGCAGCTTAGATCCAGGAGTTCTCGACGAGCAGTACTTC. Protein product: CASSLDPGVLDEQYF. J is TRBJ2-7 and V is TRBV7-9; D is unresolved. The CDR3 covers 15 residues. Germline V lookup: CDR1 SEHNR, CDR2 FQNEAQ (reference sequence). Trimming took 1 base from V and 5 from J, leaving 15 bases between them. The full variable domain, completed using reference TRBV7-9 and TRBJ2-7, is DTGVSQNPRHKITKRGQNVTFRCDPISEHNRLYWYRQTLGQGPEFLTYFQNEAQLEKSRLLSDRFSAERPKGSFSTLEIQRTEQGDSAMYLCASSLDPGVLDEQYFGPGTRLTVT.